This T cell receptor (beta chain) was obtained from a study of T cells in Graves' hyperthyroidism and ophthalmopathy. Subjects aged 18 to 65 presented with newly diagnosed hyperthyroidism of less than 2 months' duration. This CDR3 comprises 13 residues. Germline trimming cut 2 bases from V and 4 bases from J; bases unmatched to any gene: 0. The V gene's germline CDR1 is SGHTA and CDR2 FQGTGA. Amplified regions were TCR beta CDR3 sequences from RNA transcripts. Using the HTBI primer set, a first-round RT-PCR was run on the TCR CDR3. TCRdb analysed the multiplex PCR reads with MiXCR anew, one entry per CDR3 protein. The data contain fewer than 350,000 distinct CDR3 sequences, 13% of them seen just once; the ten biggest clones take up 7.8%. The sample holds many counts of this clonotype. Its specificity is unknown. Study-wide findings and caveats: Stable hyperthyroidism was separated from ophthalmopathy by a model based on 13 V-J features.

This chain uses TRBV7-3 with TRBJ2-3, with 7 bases lining up with TRBD2. This clonotype was sampled from a woman aged 25 to 45 with Graves' hyperthyroidism that later progressed to Graves' ophthalmopathy. Sequenced: blood. The CDR3 DNA is TGTGCCAGCAGCTTACGGGGGGCAGATACGCAGTATTTT. It translates to CASSLRGADTQYF. Combining the CDR3 with reference TRBV7-3 and TRBJ2-3 gives the whole variable domain GAGVSQTPSNKVTEKGKYVELRCDPISGHTALYWYRQSLGQGPEFLIYFQGTGAADDSGLPNDRFFAVRPEGSVSTLKIQRTERGDSAVYLCASSLRGADTQYFGPGTRLTVL.